This is a list of T cell receptor beta chains from one sample in a study of TIL therapy for anti-PD-1-resistant metastatic lung cancer. The assay was immunoSEQ multiplex PCR, and TCRdb's table has in-frame clones only and misses some. The table shows a few thousand clones, with 64% occurring only once. The input for sequencing was tumor tissue, taken at baseline. All receptors derive from a man in his 70s with non-small cell lung cancer. CDR3s include the opening cysteine and the closing phenylalanine or tryptophan. A D gene is named only where the DNA matches it firmly. Not all rows give a size; the values are once, few, many and, for expanded clones, a class.

V	D	J	size	DNA	CDR3
TRBV7-2	-	TRBJ2-3	-	TGTGCCAGCAGCTTAGCGGGAGATAGCACAGATACGCAGTATTTT	CASSLAGDSTDTQYF
TRBV28	TRBD1	TRBJ2-2	-	TGTGCCAGCAGTTTTTTACAGGGGGCGTTCACCGGGGAGCTGTTTTTT	CASSFLQGAFTGELFF
TRBV7-9	TRBD1	TRBJ1-6	-	TGTGCCAGCAGCTTAGGACAGGGATTCTATAATTCACCCCTCCACTTT	CASSLGQGFYNSPLHF
TRBV27	TRBD1	TRBJ1-5	few	TGTGCCAGCAGTTTCGACAGGGGCCAGCCCCAGCATTTT	CASSFDRGQPQHF
TRBV5-1	-	TRBJ1-4	-	TGCGCCAGCAGCAATATGGGCACTAATGAAAAACTGTTTTTT	CASSNMGTNEKLFF
TRBV7-6	TRBD2	TRBJ2-6	-	TGTGCCAGCAGCTTAGAGGCGGGAGTCTCTGGGGCCAACGTCCTGACTTTC	CASSLEAGVSGANVLTF
TRBV15	TRBD1	TRBJ1-3	-	TGTGCCACCAGCAGAGGGCCGACAGGGTCGCCTACTGGAAACACCATATATTTT	CATSRGPTGSPTGNTIYF
TRBV6-4	-	TRBJ2-2	once	TGTGCCAGCAGTGACTCTAGCGACACCGGGGAGCTGTTTTTT	CASSDSSDTGELFF
TRBV6-5	-	TRBJ1-1	-	TGTGCCAGCAGTTACTCAGACAGGACCCAAGCTTTCTTT	CASSYSDRTQAFF
TRBV9	-	TRBJ2-3	-	TGTGCCAGCAGCGTACAGGGTGAGGATACGCAGTATTTT	CASSVQGEDTQYF
TRBV28	-	TRBJ1-1	-	TGTGCCAGCAGAGGAGGTCAAGCTGAAGCTTTCTTT	CASRGGQAEAFF
TRBV5-4	-	TRBJ2-7	-	TGTGCCAGCAGCTTAACAGGGAAACGCGACGAGCAGTACTTC	CASSLTGKRDEQYF
TRBV5-1	TRBD2	TRBJ2-7	-	TGCGCCAGCAGCTTGGCCATGCGGGGGGACGAGCAGTACTTC	CASSLAMRGDEQYF
TRBV5-1	TRBD1	TRBJ2-7	-	TGCGCCAGCAGCTTCGAACGAGGCGGGACAGGGGCCTACGAGCAGTACTTC	CASSFERGGTGAYEQYF
TRBV7-9	-	TRBJ2-7	-	TGTGCCAGCAGCCCCGAGGCTGGAGCCCGCTACGAGCAGTACTTC	CASSPEAGARYEQYF
TRBV19	TRBD2	TRBJ2-1	-	TGTGCCAGTAGTATTACCCACGGGGCTAGCGGCTCCTACAATGAGCAGTTCTTC	CASSITHGASGSYNEQFF
TRBV28	-	TRBJ1-4	-	TGTGCCAGCAGTCCAGGGTTTACTAATGAAAAACTGTTTTTT	CASSPGFTNEKLFF
TRBV18	-	TRBJ1-6	-	TGTGCCAGCTCACCAGCGGGGAATAATTCACCCCTCCACTTT	CASSPAGNNSPLHF
TRBV10-2	TRBD2	TRBJ2-1	-	TGCGCCAGCAGTGACAATAGCGGGAGGCCCCGGGGGAATGAGCAGTTCTTC	CASSDNSGRPRGNEQFF
TRBV11-3	-	TRBJ1-1	-	TGTGCCAGCAAACAGGGTGGGAACACTGAAGCTTTCTTT	CASKQGGNTEAFF
TRBV19	-	TRBJ1-5	-	TGTGCCAGTAGTATTGGGTATCAGCCCCAGCATTTT	CASSIGYQPQHF
TRBV10-3	TRBD2	TRBJ2-5	once	TGTGCCATCGGTCGGTTAGCGGGAGAAGAGACCCAGTACTTC	CAIGRLAGEETQYF
TRBV30	-	TRBJ1-2	-	TGTGCCTGGAGTCCCCGGGGGGGGTTCCATGGCTACACCTTC	CAWSPRGGFHGYTF
TRBV18	-	TRBJ2-3	-	TGTGCCAGCTCACCACTCGGGGTTGGCACAGATACGCAGTATTTT	CASSPLGVGTDTQYF
TRBV9	-	TRBJ2-1	-	TGTGCCAGCAGCGTAGCTGGGGCGTCTACCAATGAGCAGTTCTTC	CASSVAGASTNEQFF
TRBV5-5	-	TRBJ2-5	-	TGTGCCAGCACTACATCCGATTTTAGAGAGACCCAGTACTTC	CASTTSDFRETQYF
TRBV6-4	-	TRBJ2-6	few	TGTGCCAGCAGTCCGGACTCTGGGGCCAACGTCCTGACTTTC	CASSPDSGANVLTF
TRBV9	TRBD2	TRBJ2-5	-	TGTGCCAGCGGACTAGCGGGGGAGGAAGAGACCCAGTACTTC	CASGLAGEEETQYF
TRBV5-1	-	TRBJ2-3	-	TGCGCCAGCAGCTGCGAGTGGCCAGATACGCAGTATTTT	CASSCEWPDTQYF
TRBV18	-	TRBJ1-5	few	TGTGCCAGCTCACCGGCACAAAATCAGCCCCAGCATTTT	CASSPAQNQPQHF
TRBV27	TRBD2	TRBJ2-3	-	TGTGCCAGCACCCAAGGGTTAGCGGGCCTGGGTACGCAGTATTTT	CASTQGLAGLGTQYF
TRBV7-9	TRBD1	TRBJ1-2	-	TGTGCCAGCAGCGGGCGGACAGGGACGGTCGGCTATGGCTACACCTTC	CASSGRTGTVGYGYTF
TRBV14	-	TRBJ2-7	few	TGTGCCAGCAGCCAAGGCGGGAAGCCCTACGAGCAGTACTTC	CASSQGGKPYEQYF
TRBV5-1	-	TRBJ1-3	-	TGCGCCAGCAGCCCGGACGGGGGTTCTGGAAACACCATATATTTT	CASSPDGGSGNTIYF
TRBV16	-	TRBJ1-5	once	TGTGCCAGCAGCCAATCGGGCAGGGACAATCAGCCCCAGCATTTT	CASSQSGRDNQPQHF
TRBV28	-	TRBJ2-7	-	TGTGCCAGCAGTTCTACCGGGACCGGGAGTTACGAGCAGTACTTC	CASSSTGTGSYEQYF
TRBV27	-	TRBJ2-1	-	TGTGCCAGCAGTTTATCGGCTCGCGCGGATGAGCAGTTCTTC	CASSLSARADEQFF
TRBV18	TRBD2	TRBJ2-5	-	TGTGCCAGCTCACCCGGACTAGCGGGAGTGGGAGAGACCCAGTACTTC	CASSPGLAGVGETQYF
TRBV6-5	-	TRBJ2-7	-	TGTGCCAGCAGTTCAGGGAATTCCTACGAGCAGTACTTC	CASSSGNSYEQYF
TRBV10-1	-	TRBJ2-7	-	TGCGCCAGCAGTGAGGGGGAAGGGAGAGGGCAGTACTTC	CASSEGEGRGQYF
TRBV5-4	TRBD2	TRBJ2-1	-	TGTGCCAGCAGCCGGACTAGCGGGATCTCCAATGAGCAGTTCTTC	CASSRTSGISNEQFF
TRBV28	TRBD1	TRBJ2-3	-	TGTGCCAGCAGTTCCGGACAGGGAAGGGATACGCAGTATTTT	CASSSGQGRDTQYF
TRBV19	TRBD2	TRBJ2-1	-	TGTGCCAGTAGTAAAAGGATGGGACTAGACTACAATGAGCAGTTCTTC	CASSKRMGLDYNEQFF
TRBV28	-	TRBJ2-5	once	TGTGCCAGCAGTCCTGGTAGTAGCAGGGAGACCCAGTACTTC	CASSPGSSRETQYF